This T cell receptor beta chain was sequenced in a study of OX40 agonist ivuxolimab in advanced cancers. Generated by immunoSEQ multiplex PCR, the TCRdb table keeps only in-frame clones and is missing some. This sample carries more than 75,000 clones, roughly four fifths of them seen once, and the ten largest clones take around 7%. Sample: CD4+ or CD8+ T cells sorted from blood, taken in a trial of the OX40 agonist ivuxolimab. This TCR came from an adult with an advanced solid tumor such as melanoma, head and neck, liver or kidney cancer.

CDR3 nucleotide sequence: TGCGCCAGCAGCTCCCCCAGACTAGCGCCAAACACCGGGGAGCTGTTTTTT. Translation: CASSSPRLAPNTGELFF. J is TRBJ2-2 and V is TRBV5-1; 8 nucleotides match TRBD2. The CDR3 extends over 17 amino acids. The J segment lost 2 bases and the V segment lost 3 bases, leaving 9 bases of the junction unmatched. Germline V CDR1 and CDR2: SGHRS, YFSETQ.